This TCR beta chain was recorded in a study of control samples from healthy donors and cancer patients. The CDR3 is 15 residues long. V gave up 6 bases and J gave up 0 bases, with 12 bases separating them. Germline CDR1 SEHNR, CDR2 FQNEAQ (reference sequence). Data came from immunoSEQ multiplex PCR; TCRdb stores just in-frame clones and leaves some out. Here the sample spans approximately 130,000 clones, 80% to 90% being singletons. V usage is TRBV7-9 and J usage is TRBJ1-5; D gene unclear. The origin of this receptor is a man between 60 and 70 years old in good health. The sequencing sample was made of blood. This chain's CDR3 is CASRLRENSNQPQHF. In nucleotides, the CDR3 is TGTGCCAGCAGGCTTCGGGAAAATAGCAATCAGCCCCAGCATTTT.